The 25 T cell receptor beta chains presented below share a single source sample, sequenced in a study of blood T cell repertoires in COVID-19. TCRdb's table, derived via immunoSEQ multiplex PCR, lists solely in-frame clones and lacks some. The sample shows about 240,000 clones, roughly 80% of them seen only once. The sequencing sample was made of peripheral blood. These receptors all stem from a woman between 65 and 79 years old with acute or convalescent COVID-19.

V gene TRBV19 combines with J gene TRBJ1-4, with 9 positions matching TRBD1. This CDR3 is 17 amino acids long. The J segment lost 3 bases and the V segment lost 4 bases, leaving 9 bases of the junction unmatched. Germline assignment: CDR1 LNHDA and CDR2 SQIVND (reference sequence). The CDR3 coding sequence is TGTGCCAGTAGTACCCTCGGGACAGGGTTTTCTAATGAAAAACTGTTTTTT. It translates to CASSTLGTGFSNEKLFF.

The chain uses TRBV21-1 and TRBJ2-2; the D call of TRBD2 is as the table states it, not checked on the DNA. TRBV21-1 is shown as a pseudogene. The CDR3 consists of 17 residues. For the CDR3, the DNA is TGTGCCCGCCACCATTGGGCGGGGGCACCGAACACCGGGGAGCTGTTTTTT. Its translation: CARHHWAGAPNTGELFF.

V gene TRBV28 combines with J gene TRBJ2-2, with 7 bases matching TRBD1. The V gene's germline CDR1 is MDHEN and CDR2 SYDVKM. There are 14 residues in the CDR3. V shed 7 bases, J shed 4 bases, and the junction held 6 bases outside the gene matches. DNA of the CDR3: TGTGCCAGCAATCGACAGGGTGGCACCGGGGAGCTGTTTTTT. It codes for CASNRQGGTGELFF.

The gene calls are TRBV7-2 and TRBJ1-4; no clear D gene. Germline CDR1 SGHTA, CDR2 FQGNSA. V lost 1 base and J 14 bases, leaving 17 bases between the germline ends. This CDR3 has 14 residues. The chain's CDR3 is CASSLEAAPPVLFF. The CDR3, as DNA: TGTGCCAGCAGCTTAGAGGCGGCACCGCCGGTGCTGTTTTTT. Variable domain in full (rest from reference TRBV7-2 and TRBJ1-4): GAGVSQSPSNKVTEKGKDVELRCDPISGHTALYWYRQSLGQGLEFLIYFQGNSAPDKSGLPSDRFSAERTGGSVSTLTIQRTQQEDSAVYLCASSLEAAPPVLFFGSGTQLSVL.

V usage is TRBV9 and J usage is TRBJ2-1; 12 positions agree with TRBD1. With V trimmed by 2 bases and J by 10 bases, 4 bases remained unmatched. The CDR3 runs to 14 residues. Germline V gene data show CDR1 as SGDLS and CDR2 as YYNGEE. Here the CDR3 DNA reads TGTGCCAGCAGCGTGGGGACAGGGGGCTTGGAGCAGTTCTTC. This gives the protein CASSVGTGGLEQFF.

CDR3 amino acids: CSGDSANTEAFF. CDR3 in DNA: TGCAGCGGGGACAGTGCGAACACTGAAGCTTTCTTT. The chain links TRBV29-1 to TRBJ1-1; the match to TRBD1 covers 7 bases. With 7 bases clipped from V and 1 base from J, the junction kept 3 bases outside the gene matches. Per germline, CDR1 SQVTM and CDR2 ANQGSEA. The CDR3 is made up of 12 amino acids.

This chain uses TRBV7-2 with TRBJ2-7; D unclear. Looked up from germline, CDR1 is SGHTA and CDR2 is FQGNSA. The CDR3 has 13 amino acids. The ends were cut back, 3 bases at V and 6 bases at J, with 12 bases in the middle. CDR3 sequence: CASSFYAAGEQYF. Here the CDR3 DNA reads TGTGCCAGCAGCTTTTACGCAGCAGGCGAGCAGTACTTC.

CDR3 residues: CASKPTDSYYGYTF. The CDR3 DNA sequence: TGTGCCAGCAAACCGACAGACTCCTACTATGGCTACACCTTC. This chain joins TRBV7-9 and TRBJ1-2; perhaps TRBD1 as D (5 bases). The CDR3 sequence is 14 residues long. Germline CDR1 is SEHNR and CDR2 is FQNEAQ (reference sequence). The V and J ends lost 7 bases and 3 bases respectively, with 15 bases between them.

The chain combines TRBV28 with TRBJ1-5; D not resolved. This CDR3 is built from 18 residues. Trimming cost V 3 bases and J 1 base, with 19 bases left between them. Germline CDR1 reads MDHEN; CDR2 reads SYDVKM. The CDR3 DNA reads as TGTGCCAGCAGTTTGTTCTCGAGGGAATATCGGAGCAATCAGCCCCAGCATTTT. Its protein product is CASSLFSREYRSNQPQHF.

The genes are TRBV11-2 and TRBJ1-2; D unresolved. V lost 5 bases and J 12 bases, leaving 19 bases between the germline ends. The CDR3 consists of 13 residues. Germline-derived CDR1 and CDR2 are SGHAT and FQNNGV. Here the CDR3 DNA reads TGTGCCAGCAGCCCACTAGGCGGCGAGTCCAACACCTTC. Translated, it gives CASSPLGGESNTF. Full variable domain (rest looked up from reference TRBV11-2 and TRBJ1-2): EAGVAQSPRYKIIEKRQSVAFWCNPISGHATLYWYQQILGQGPKLLIQFQNNGVVDDSQLPKDRFSAERLKGVDSTLKIQPAKLEDSAVYLCASSPLGGESNTFGSGTRLTVV.

This clone was seen just once. V is TRBV5-8 and J is TRBJ1-2; 8 nucleotides match TRBD1. The CDR3 sequence is 18 residues long. Per the germline V gene, CDR1 is SGHTS and CDR2 is YDEGEE. The V segment lost 0 bases and the J segment 2 bases; nucleotides outside the gene matches: 12. CDR3: CASSLATGQGSGNYGYTF. The DNA of the CDR3 is TGTGCCAGCAGCTTGGCGACTGGACAGGGTAGCGGGAACTATGGCTACACCTTC.

The chain combines TRBV19 with TRBJ2-1; 9 bases are a match to TRBD1. This CDR3 region has 13 residues. CDR1 and CDR2 from the germline V gene are LNHDA and SQIVND (reference sequence). V shed 6 bases and J 7 bases; nucleotides not matched to a gene: 4. The CDR3 sequence: CASRRTGVNEQFF. The CDR3 DNA reads TGTGCCAGTAGGCGGACAGGGGTGAATGAGCAGTTCTTC.

This chain links TRBV19 with TRBJ1-2, with D unresolved. The CDR3 length is 13 residues. V lost 5 bases to trimming and J lost 5 bases, with 12 bases between them. Germline V CDR1 and CDR2: LNHDA, SQIVND (reference sequence). The CDR3 sequence: CASSEQLIYGYTF. DNA for the CDR3: TGTGCCAGTAGTGAACAGCTTATTTATGGCTACACCTTC.

The chain carries TRBV5-1 and TRBJ1-2; D is uncertain. The CDR3 runs 15 residues. Germline V gives CDR1 SGHRS, CDR2 YFSETQ. The V gene lost 3 bases and the J gene lost 8 bases, with 20 bases spanning the gap. CDR3 sequence reads: CASSSDGVTARGYTF. CDR3 nucleotides: TGCGCCAGCAGCTCGGACGGGGTAACGGCGAGGGGCTACACCTTC.

A note on this clone: Germline is not matched at one junction end, which may reflect a read error. CDR3 in amino acids: CASSLGGGQGEETQYF. Written as DNA, the CDR3 is TGTGCTAGCAGCTTAGGGGGCGGACAGGGAGAAGAGACCCAGTACTTC. This chain uses TRBV7-7 with TRBJ2-5; 8 bases line up with TRBD1. The CDR3 spans 16 residues. Germline V gives CDR1 SSHAT, CDR2 FNYEAQ (reference sequence).

The rearrangement links TRBV18 to TRBJ2-3, with TRBD2 matching over 7 bases. Per the germline V gene, CDR1 is KGHSH and CDR2 is LQKENI. The CDR3 runs to 14 residues. V trimming: 4 bases; J trimming: 5 bases; junction bases outside the gene matches: 6. The CDR3 here is CASSRTSDIDTQYF. The CDR3 coding sequence is TGTGCCAGCTCACGAACTAGCGATATAGATACGCAGTATTTT.

The V and J genes are TRBV2 and TRBJ1-1; TRBD1 aligns across 7 bases. The V segment lost 3 bases and the J segment 1 base; nucleotides outside the gene matches: 5. The CDR3 has 15 residues. Looked up from germline, CDR1 is SNHLY and CDR2 is FYNNEI. The DNA for the CDR3 is TGTGCCAGCAGTGATCTTAGGGGGCCGAACACTGAAGCTTTCTTT. Translation: CASSDLRGPNTEAFF. Looking up the rest from reference TRBV2 and TRBJ1-1 gives the full variable domain: EPEVTQTPSHQVTQMGQEVILRCVPISNHLYFYWYRQILGQKVEFLVSFYNNEISEKSEIFDDQFSVERPDGSNFTLKIRSTKLEDSAMYFCASSDLRGPNTEAFFGQGTRLTVV.

V gene TRBV6-6 combines with J gene TRBJ1-1, with D uncertain. The ends were cut back, 2 bases at V and 0 bases at J, with 10 bases in the middle. Germline V gene sequence: CDR1 MNHNY, CDR2 SVGAGI (reference sequence). The CDR3 has 15 residues. This CDR3 reads CASSYPRELNTEAFF. CDR3 DNA sequence: TGTGCCAGCAGTTACCCCCGGGAGCTGAACACTGAAGCTTTCTTT.

This clone was counted only a few times. V usage is TRBV7-2 and J usage is TRBJ1-5; D possibly corresponds to TRBD1 (6 bases). The V end lost 2 bases, the J end lost 0 bases, and 20 bases lay between the germline ends. The V gene's germline CDR1 is SGHTA and CDR2 FQGNSA. This CDR3 has 19 amino acids. CDR3 coding DNA: TGTGCCAGCAGCTTACGCCCCAGACAGGATCTATATAGCAATCAGCCCCAGCATTTT. Residues: CASSLRPRQDLYSNQPQHF.

CDR3 loop: CARSPKRGAGGLENTEAFF. CDR3 in DNA: TGTGCCAGAAGCCCTAAACGCGGGGCTGGGGGGTTGGAAAACACTGAAGCTTTCTTT. The chain carries TRBV5-3 and TRBJ1-1; the D gene is possibly TRBD1 (5 bases). TRBV5-3 is an ORF; its function is uncertain. This CDR3 is 19 amino acids long. The germline V and J ends were trimmed by 4 bases and 2 bases, with 27 bases remaining between them.

The chain uses TRBV4-3 and TRBJ1-1; no clear D. The V and J ends lost 1 base and 2 bases respectively, with 14 bases between them. There are 16 residues in the CDR3. From germline, CDR1 is LGHNA and CDR2 YSLEER. CDR3 residues: CASSQGISRKNTEAFF. CDR3 coding DNA: TGCGCCAGCAGCCAAGGAATATCGCGGAAAAACACTGAAGCTTTCTTT.

The sample holds a few counts of this clone. The rearrangement links TRBV19 to TRBJ1-2, with 8 nucleotides matching TRBD1. Losses at the gene ends were 7 bases for V and 5 bases for J; bases not matched to a gene: 9. The CDR3 loop spans 14 amino acids. The V gene's germline CDR1 is LNHDA and CDR2 SQIVND (reference sequence). The CDR3 DNA follows: TGTGCCAGTACCATGAGGGACAGGACTTATGGCTACACCTTC. Translation: CASTMRDRTYGYTF.

A few counts support this clone. This chain joins TRBV5-1 and TRBJ1-5; 7 bases align to TRBD1. Unmatched junction bases numbered 5, after V lost 4 bases and J lost 4 bases. This CDR3 comprises 14 residues. Germline loops: CDR1 SGHRS, CDR2 YFSETQ. The DNA of the CDR3 is TGCGCCAGCAGCCTCGGGACAGAGAATCAGCCCCAGCATTTT. Residues: CASSLGTENQPQHF. The complete variable domain, with remaining parts taken from reference TRBV5-1 and TRBJ1-5, reads KAGVTQTPRYLIKTRGQQVTLSCSPISGHRSVSWYQQTPGQGLQFLFEYFSETQRNKGNFPGRFSGRQFSNSRSEMNVSTLELGDSALYLCASSLGTENQPQHFGDGTRLSIL.

The chain combines TRBV5-6 with TRBJ1-4, with D possibly matching TRBD1 (6 bases). Germline CDR1 SGHDT, CDR2 YYEEEE. The CDR3 is 17 residues long. V was trimmed by 4 bases and J by 5 bases, leaving 21 bases between them. The CDR3 loop is CASSLHPGGRGNEKLFF. In nucleotides, the CDR3 is TGTGCCAGCAGCCTCCACCCGGGAGGCAGGGGAAATGAAAAACTGTTTTTT.

This clone has only a few counts. This chain joins TRBV18 and TRBJ2-1, with 7 bases that match TRBD2. The CDR3 sequence is 13 residues long. The V segment lost 0 bases and the J segment 8 bases; nucleotides outside the gene matches: 1. The germline gives CDR1 KGHSH, CDR2 LQKENI. The CDR3 DNA sequence: TGTGCCAGCTCACCACCGGGGGGGGATGAGCAGTTCTTC. Its protein product is CASSPPGGDEQFF.